This TCR beta chain was profiled in a study of early T cells in non-severe SARS-CoV-2 infection. Turning to the study itself: From unsorted whole blood, bulk RNA was sequenced, and the chains remained unpaired. Study-wide results and limits: Private and CD4 specificities were missed by VDJdb matching, skewed to anti-spike CD8.

Individual cDNA molecules were tagged with unique molecular identifiers, the study reported. Via MiXCR, TCRdb re-called the 5' RACE reads, giving one row per CDR3 protein. The repertoire holds just over 80,000 distinct CDR3 sequences, around 13% seen once, with about 1.5% in the top ten. The V end was cut by 0 bases, the J end by 2 bases, with 11 bases between. Germline CDR1 LGHNA, CDR2 YSLEER. The CDR3 runs 15 residues. About this clonotype: Antigen unknown.

The sequencing input was whole blood. This receptor was identified in an adult who was a healthcare worker with PCR-confirmed SARS-CoV-2 infection or an uninfected control (not recorded which). V is TRBV4-3 and J is TRBJ2-7, with D maybe TRBD1 (5 bases). The CDR3 DNA reads as TGCGCCAGCAGCCAAGATTGGCAGGGCCCCTACGAGCAGTACTTC. Its translation: CASSQDWQGPYEQYF.